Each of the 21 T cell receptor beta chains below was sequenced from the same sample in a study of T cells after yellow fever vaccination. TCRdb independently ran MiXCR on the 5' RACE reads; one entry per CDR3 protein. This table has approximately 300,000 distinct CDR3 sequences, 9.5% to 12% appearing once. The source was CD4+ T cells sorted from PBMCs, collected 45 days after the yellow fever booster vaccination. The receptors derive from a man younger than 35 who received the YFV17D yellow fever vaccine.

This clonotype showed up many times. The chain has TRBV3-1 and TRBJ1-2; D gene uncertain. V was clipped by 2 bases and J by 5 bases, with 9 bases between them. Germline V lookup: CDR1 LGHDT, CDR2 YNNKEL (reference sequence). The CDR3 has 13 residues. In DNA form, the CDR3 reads TGTGCCAGCAGCCAATCGGAAGGTTATGGCTACACCTTC. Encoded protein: CASSQSEGYGYTF.

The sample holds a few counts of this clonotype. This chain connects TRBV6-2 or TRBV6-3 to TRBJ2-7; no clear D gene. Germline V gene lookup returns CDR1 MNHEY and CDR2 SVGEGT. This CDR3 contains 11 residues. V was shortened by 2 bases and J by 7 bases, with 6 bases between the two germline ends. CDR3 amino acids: CASSYGREQYV. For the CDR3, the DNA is TGTGCCAGCAGTTACGGCCGGGAGCAGTACGTC.

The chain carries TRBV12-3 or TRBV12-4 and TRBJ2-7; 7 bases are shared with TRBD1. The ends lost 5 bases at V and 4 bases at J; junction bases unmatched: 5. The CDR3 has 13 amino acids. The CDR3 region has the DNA TGTGCCAGCAGTCCACAGGGGCGGTACGAGCAGTACGTC. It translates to CASSPQGRYEQYV.

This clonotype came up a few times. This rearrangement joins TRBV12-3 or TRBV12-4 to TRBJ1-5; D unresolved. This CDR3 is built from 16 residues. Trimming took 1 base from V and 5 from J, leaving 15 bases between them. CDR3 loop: CASSLGQLERYQPQHF. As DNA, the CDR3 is TGTGCCAGCAGTTTAGGCCAGTTAGAACGATATCAGCCCCAGCATTTT.

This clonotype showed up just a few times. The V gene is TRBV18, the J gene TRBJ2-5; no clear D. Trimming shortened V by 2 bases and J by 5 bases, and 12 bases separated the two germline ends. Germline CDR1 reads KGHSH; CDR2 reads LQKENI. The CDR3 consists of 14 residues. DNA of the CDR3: TGTGCCAGCTCACCAAAGGTCTTGTCCGAGACCCAGTACTTC. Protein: CASSPKVLSETQYF.

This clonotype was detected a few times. The CDR3, as DNA: TGTGCCAGCAGCCTAAGAGGGTGGAATGGAGGGTCTGAAAAACCCACCGGGGAGCTGTTTTTT. Amino acid sequence: CASSLRGWNGGSEKPTGELFF. The chain is built from TRBV7-9 and TRBJ2-2, with D perhaps matching TRBD2 (6 bases). The germline V gene has CDR1 SEHNR and CDR2 FQNEAQ (reference sequence). V dropped 5 bases and J dropped 4 bases, with 32 bases sitting between them. This CDR3 spans 21 amino acids.

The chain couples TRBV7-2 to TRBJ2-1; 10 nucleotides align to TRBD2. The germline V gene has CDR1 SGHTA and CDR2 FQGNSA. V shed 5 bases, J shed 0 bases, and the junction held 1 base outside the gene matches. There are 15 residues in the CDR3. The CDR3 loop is CASSRTSGSYNEQFF. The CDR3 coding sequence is TGTGCCAGCAGCCGGACTAGCGGCTCCTACAATGAGCAGTTCTTC. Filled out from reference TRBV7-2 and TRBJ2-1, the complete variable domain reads GAGVSQSPSNKVTEKGKDVELRCDPISGHTALYWYRQSLGQGLEFLIYFQGNSAPDKSGLPSDRFSAERTGGSVSTLTIQRTQQEDSAVYLCASSRTSGSYNEQFFGPGTRLTVL.

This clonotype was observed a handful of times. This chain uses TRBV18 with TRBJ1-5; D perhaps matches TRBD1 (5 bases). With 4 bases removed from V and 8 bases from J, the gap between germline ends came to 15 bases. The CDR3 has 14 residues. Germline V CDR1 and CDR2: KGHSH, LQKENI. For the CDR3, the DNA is TGTGCCAGCTCACGTCGTCAGGGTGTAGAGCCCCAGCATTTT. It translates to CASSRRQGVEPQHF.

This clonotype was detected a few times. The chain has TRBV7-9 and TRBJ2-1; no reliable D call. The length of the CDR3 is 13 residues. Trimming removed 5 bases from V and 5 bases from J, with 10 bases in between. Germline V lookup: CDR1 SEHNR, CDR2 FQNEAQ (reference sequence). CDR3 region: CASSTDDNNEQFF. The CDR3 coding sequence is TGTGCCAGCAGCACAGACGACAACAATGAGCAGTTCTTC.

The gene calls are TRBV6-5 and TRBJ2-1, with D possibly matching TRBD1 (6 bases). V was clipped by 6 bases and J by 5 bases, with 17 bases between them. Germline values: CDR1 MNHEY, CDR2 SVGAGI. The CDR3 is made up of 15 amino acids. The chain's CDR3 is CASRILGGSHNEQFF. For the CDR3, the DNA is TGTGCCAGCAGGATCTTAGGGGGAAGTCACAATGAGCAGTTCTTC.

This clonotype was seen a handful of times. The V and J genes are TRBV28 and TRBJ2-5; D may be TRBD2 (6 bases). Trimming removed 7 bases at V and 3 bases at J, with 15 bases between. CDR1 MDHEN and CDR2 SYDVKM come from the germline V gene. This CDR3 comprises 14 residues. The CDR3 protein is CASNPEGGEETQYF. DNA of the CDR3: TGTGCCAGCAATCCCGAGGGAGGCGAAGAGACCCAGTACTTC.

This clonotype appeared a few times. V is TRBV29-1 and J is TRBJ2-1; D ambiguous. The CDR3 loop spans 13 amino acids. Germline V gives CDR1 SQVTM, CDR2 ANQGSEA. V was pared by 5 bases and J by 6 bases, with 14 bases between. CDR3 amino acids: CSVSTMPPNEQFF. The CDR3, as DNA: TGCAGCGTTAGTACTATGCCCCCCAATGAGCAGTTCTTC.

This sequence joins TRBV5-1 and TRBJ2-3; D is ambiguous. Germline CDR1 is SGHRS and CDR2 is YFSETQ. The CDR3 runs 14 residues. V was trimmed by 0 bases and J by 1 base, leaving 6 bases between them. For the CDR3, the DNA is TGCGCCAGCAGCTTGGAAGGAGGCACAGATACGCAGTATTTT. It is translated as CASSLEGGTDTQYF.

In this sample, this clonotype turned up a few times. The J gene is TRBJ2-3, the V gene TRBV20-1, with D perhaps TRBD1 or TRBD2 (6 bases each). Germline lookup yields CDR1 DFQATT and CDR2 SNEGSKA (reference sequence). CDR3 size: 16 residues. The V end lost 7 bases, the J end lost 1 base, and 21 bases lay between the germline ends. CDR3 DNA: TGCAGTGGCAACGGGGGCCTCGTGTCTGGCACAGATACGCAGTATTTT. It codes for CSGNGGLVSGTDTQYF.

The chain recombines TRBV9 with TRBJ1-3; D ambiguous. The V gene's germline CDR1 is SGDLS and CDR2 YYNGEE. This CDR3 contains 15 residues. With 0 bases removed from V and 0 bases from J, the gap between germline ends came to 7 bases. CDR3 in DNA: TGTGCCAGCAGCGTAGTTGGGGACTCTGGAAACACCATATATTTT. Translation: CASSVVGDSGNTIYF.

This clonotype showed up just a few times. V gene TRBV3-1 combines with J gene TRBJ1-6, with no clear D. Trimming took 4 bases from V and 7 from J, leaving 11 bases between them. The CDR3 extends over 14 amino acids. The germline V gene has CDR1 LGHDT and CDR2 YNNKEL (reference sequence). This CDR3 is CASSPNPGNSPLHF. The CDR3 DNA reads TGTGCCAGCAGCCCGAACCCGGGCAATTCACCCCTCCACTTT.

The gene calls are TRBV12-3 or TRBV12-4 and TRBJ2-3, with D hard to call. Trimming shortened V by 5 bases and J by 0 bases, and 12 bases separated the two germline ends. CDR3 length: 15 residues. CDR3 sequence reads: CASSPYRVSTDTQYF. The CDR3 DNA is TGTGCCAGCAGTCCTTATAGAGTCAGCACAGATACGCAGTATTTT.

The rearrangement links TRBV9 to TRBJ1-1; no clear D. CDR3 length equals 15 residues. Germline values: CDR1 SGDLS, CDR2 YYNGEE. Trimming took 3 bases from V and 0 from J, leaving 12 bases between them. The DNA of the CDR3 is TGTGCCAGCAGCGCTGGAATGACGGTGAACACTGAAGCTTTCTTT. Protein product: CASSAGMTVNTEAFF.

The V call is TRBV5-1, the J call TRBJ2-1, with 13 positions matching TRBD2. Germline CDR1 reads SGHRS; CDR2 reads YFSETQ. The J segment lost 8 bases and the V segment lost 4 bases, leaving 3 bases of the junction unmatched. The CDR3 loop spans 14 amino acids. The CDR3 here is CASSRTSGGDEQFF. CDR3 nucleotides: TGCGCCAGCAGCCGGACTAGCGGGGGCGATGAGCAGTTCTTC.

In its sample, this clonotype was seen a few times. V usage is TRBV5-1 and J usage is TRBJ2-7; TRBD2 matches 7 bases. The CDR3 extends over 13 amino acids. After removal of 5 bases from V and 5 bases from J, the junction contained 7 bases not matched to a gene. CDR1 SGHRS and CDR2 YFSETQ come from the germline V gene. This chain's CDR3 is CASSRGDWNEQYF. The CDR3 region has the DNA TGCGCCAGCAGTCGGGGGGATTGGAACGAGCAGTACTTC.

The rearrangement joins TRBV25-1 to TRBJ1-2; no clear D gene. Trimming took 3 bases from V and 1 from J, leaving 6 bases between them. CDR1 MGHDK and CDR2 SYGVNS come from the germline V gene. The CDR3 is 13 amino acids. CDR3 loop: CASSDQVNYGYTF. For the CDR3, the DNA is TGTGCCAGCAGTGACCAGGTTAACTATGGCTACACCTTC.